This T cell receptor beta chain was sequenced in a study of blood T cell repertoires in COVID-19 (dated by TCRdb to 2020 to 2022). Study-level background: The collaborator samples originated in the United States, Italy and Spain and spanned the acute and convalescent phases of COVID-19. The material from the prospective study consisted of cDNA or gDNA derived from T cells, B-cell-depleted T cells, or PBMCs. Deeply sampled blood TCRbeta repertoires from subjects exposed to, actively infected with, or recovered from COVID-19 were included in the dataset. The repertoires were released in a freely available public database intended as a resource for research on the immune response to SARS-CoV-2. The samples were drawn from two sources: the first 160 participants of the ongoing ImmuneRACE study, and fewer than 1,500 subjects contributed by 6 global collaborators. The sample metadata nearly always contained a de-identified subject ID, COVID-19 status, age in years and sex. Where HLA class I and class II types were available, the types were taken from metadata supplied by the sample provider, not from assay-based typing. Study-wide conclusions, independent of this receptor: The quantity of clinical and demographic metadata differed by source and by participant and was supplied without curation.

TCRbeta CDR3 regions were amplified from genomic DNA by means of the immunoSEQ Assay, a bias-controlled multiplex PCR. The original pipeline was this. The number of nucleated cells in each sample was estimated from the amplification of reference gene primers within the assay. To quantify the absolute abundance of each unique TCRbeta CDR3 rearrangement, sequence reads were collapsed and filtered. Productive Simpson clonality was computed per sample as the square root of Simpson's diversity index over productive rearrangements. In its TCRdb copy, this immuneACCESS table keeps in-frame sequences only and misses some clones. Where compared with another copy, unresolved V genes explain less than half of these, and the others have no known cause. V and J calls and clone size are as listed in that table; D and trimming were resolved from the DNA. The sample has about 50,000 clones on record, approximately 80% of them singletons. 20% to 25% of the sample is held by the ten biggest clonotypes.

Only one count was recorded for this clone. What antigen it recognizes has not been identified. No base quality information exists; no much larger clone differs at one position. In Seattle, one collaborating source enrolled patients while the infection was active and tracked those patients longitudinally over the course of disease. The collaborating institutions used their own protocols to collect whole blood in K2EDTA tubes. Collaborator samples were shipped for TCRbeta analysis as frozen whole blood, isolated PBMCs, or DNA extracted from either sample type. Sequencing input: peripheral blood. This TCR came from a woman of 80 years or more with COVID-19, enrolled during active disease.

The DNA reads TGTGCCAGCAGCCGGCAAAACACCGGGGAGCTGTTTTTT. Its product reads: CASSRQNTGELFF. The chain joins TRBV14 to TRBJ2-2; no D segment can be confidently identified. V gives up 4 bases and J gives up 2 bases, and the segment between their germline ends measures 5 bases. The CDR3 holds 13 amino acids from the cysteine to the phenylalanine. Here the CDR3 DNA is all that survives: 39 bases in frame from base 1. Reading the germline V gene gives CDR1 SGHDN and CDR2 FVKESK.